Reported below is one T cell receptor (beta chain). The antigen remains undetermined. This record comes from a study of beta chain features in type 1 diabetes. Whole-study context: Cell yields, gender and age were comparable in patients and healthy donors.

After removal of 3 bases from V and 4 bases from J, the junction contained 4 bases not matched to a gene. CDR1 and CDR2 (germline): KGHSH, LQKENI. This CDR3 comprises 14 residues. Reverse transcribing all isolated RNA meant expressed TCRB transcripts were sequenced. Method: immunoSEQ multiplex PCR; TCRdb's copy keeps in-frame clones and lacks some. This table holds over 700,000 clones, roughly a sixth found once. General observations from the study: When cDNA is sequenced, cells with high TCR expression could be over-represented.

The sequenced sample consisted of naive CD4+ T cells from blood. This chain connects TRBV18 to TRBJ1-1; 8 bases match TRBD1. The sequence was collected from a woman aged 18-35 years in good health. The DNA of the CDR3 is TGTGCCAGCTCACCTACAGGGGGGCCCACTGAAGCTTTCTTT. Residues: CASSPTGGPTEAFF.